This TCR beta chain was captured by sequencing in a study of CD8 T cell repertoires and HIV-1 epitope variants. The germline V gene encodes CDR1 SGDLS and CDR2 YYNGEE. V lost 3 bases to trimming and J lost 4 bases, with 4 bases between them. The CDR3 is 11 residues long. This table comes from immunoSEQ multiplex PCR, and its TCRdb copy is limited to in-frame clones, with some not included. The data contain some 87,000 clones, more than 65% of them singletons. This chain links TRBV9 with TRBJ1-1; D uncertain. The sequence was obtained from a male donor with HIV. The specimen sequenced was uncultured baseline CD8+ T cells from peripheral blood mononuclear cells (PBMCs). The CDR3 is CASSAATEAFF. CDR3 coding DNA: TGTGCCAGCAGCGCCGCCACTGAAGCTTTCTTT.